Only one count was recorded for the clone carrying this TCR beta chain. Germline CDR1 SGHKS, CDR2 YYEKEE (reference sequence). V shed 4 bases, J shed 6 bases, and the junction held 8 bases outside the gene matches. The CDR3 runs to 15 residues. The data were produced by immunoSEQ multiplex PCR, yet TCRdb's version contains in-frame clones alone and is incomplete. Among some 2.4 million clones, 93% were seen once, and the ten largest hold around 0.37%. These data come from a study of shared clonotypes between healthy human individuals. The origin of this receptor is a man between 18 and 29 years old in good health. Some clones in this sample may be carry-over from other donors' samples. The chain is built from TRBV5-5 and TRBJ2-1; 9 bases map to TRBD1. The sample taken for sequencing was naive CD4+ T cells from PBMCs. Subset reported: CD45RA+ positively selected. The CDR3 here is CASSRPGQGFNEQFF. The DNA of the CDR3 is TGTGCCAGCAGCCGTCCGGGACAGGGATTCAATGAGCAGTTCTTC.